The rows below give T cell receptor beta chains drawn from one sample of a study of T cell changes during pregnancy in multiple sclerosis. Sequenced by immunoSEQ multiplex PCR; TCRdb stores in-frame clones only, minus some. The repertoire includes roughly 49,000 clones, about 90% of them detected once, and 1.4% to 1.5% sits in the top ten. This specimen was peripheral blood, taken in the first trimester of pregnancy. These receptors originate from a female donor in good health, enrolled as a control in a pregnancy study. The CDR3 runs from the conserved cysteine through the conserved F or W. D genes are given only for firm matches. Clone size appears in some rows only: once, few, many, or a class for an expanded clone.

CASSLGGGSQETQYF TGCGCCAGCAGCTTGGGGGGGGGCAGCCAAGAGACCCAGTACTTC . once TRBJ2-5 TRBV5-1
CAWSGTGSEQFF TGTGCCTGGAGCGGAACAGGGAGTGAGCAGTTCTTC . . TRBJ2-1 TRBV30
CASSASTGGPYNEQFF TGTGCCAGCAGTGCCTCGACAGGGGGACCCTACAATGAGCAGTTCTTC TRBD1 . TRBJ2-1 TRBV6-1
CASSWDGGAHQPQHF TGCGCCAGCAGCTGGGACGGGGGAGCCCATCAGCCCCAGCATTTT . . TRBJ1-5 TRBV5-1
CASSTSGSQETQYF TGTGCCAGCAGCACTAGCGGGAGTCAAGAGACCCAGTACTTC TRBD2 . TRBJ2-5 TRBV7-9
CASSPGTSGRSTDTQYF TGTGCCAGCTCACCAGGGACTAGCGGGAGGAGCACAGATACGCAGTATTTT TRBD2 . TRBJ2-3 TRBV18
CASSQELGGSLNEQFF TGCGCCAGCAGCCAAGAATTGGGCGGGAGTTTGAATGAGCAGTTCTTC TRBD2 . TRBJ2-1 TRBV4-3
CASTADPGVRPQHF TGTGCCAGTACGGCCGACCCGGGGGTACGGCCCCAGCATTTT . . TRBJ1-5 TRBV19
CASSGGLEAFF TGTGCCAGCAGCGGAGGCCTTGAAGCTTTCTTT . . TRBJ1-1 TRBV7-9
CASSREVPGELFF TGTGCCAGCAGCAGGGAAGTCCCCGGGGAGCTGTTTTTT . . TRBJ2-2 TRBV2
CASSPGSDLGYTF TGTGCCAGCTCACCCGGGTCCGATCTTGGCTACACCTTC . . TRBJ1-2 TRBV18
CASSPRELSGNTIYF TGTGCCAGCAGCCCCCGGGAACTTTCTGGAAACACCATATATTTT . once TRBJ1-3 TRBV6-6
CASSSGQGPGNTIYF TGTGCCAGCAGTTCTGGGCAGGGGCCTGGAAACACCATATATTTT . . TRBJ1-3 TRBV6-1
CASSMAGQGVYGYTF TGTGCCAGTAGTATGGCGGGGCAGGGGGTTTATGGCTACACCTTC TRBD1 . TRBJ1-2 TRBV19
CASSFALGTSGSQNEQFF TGTGCCAGCAGTTTTGCCTTGGGGACTAGCGGGAGCCAAAATGAGCAGTTCTTC TRBD2 . TRBJ2-1 TRBV11-2
CASSEGGQLSFSGNTIYF TGTGCCAGCAGTGAGGGGGGACAGCTGAGTTTCTCTGGAAACACCATATATTTT TRBD1 few TRBJ1-3 TRBV6-4
CASSYSTYNEQFF TGTGCCAGCAGTTACTCGACTTACAATGAGCAGTTCTTC . . TRBJ2-1 TRBV6-6
CASSPPGLQQETQYF TGTGCCAGCTCACCACCGGGACTACAACAAGAGACCCAGTACTTC TRBD2 . TRBJ2-5 TRBV18
CAWSVGGADTGELFF TGTGCCTGGAGTGTGGGGGGGGCAGACACCGGGGAGCTGTTTTTT . once TRBJ2-2 TRBV30
CSARTAKVQYF TGCAGTGCTAGAACCGCGAAAGTTCAGTACTTC . . TRBJ2-4 TRBV20-1
CASSKSGGPDTIYF TGTGCCAGCAGCAAATCCGGAGGCCCGGACACCATATATTTT . . TRBJ1-3 TRBV5-8
CSVDPRQGGDTQYF TGCAGCGTTGACCCACGACAGGGAGGAGATACGCAGTATTTT . . TRBJ2-3 TRBV29-1
CASSQDTNQEQYF TGTGCCAGCAGCCAAGATACGAACCAGGAGCAGTACTTC . . TRBJ2-7 TRBV4-2
CAIGGGNTEAFF TGTGCCATAGGAGGAGGGAACACTGAAGCTTTCTTT . . TRBJ1-1 TRBV2
CASSQRIGLAGAETQYF TGTGCCAGCAGCCAACGAATTGGACTAGCGGGAGCAGAGACCCAGTACTTC TRBD2 . TRBJ2-5 TRBV14
CASRQEMNTEAFF TGCGCCAGCCGACAGGAGATGAACACTGAAGCTTTCTTT . . TRBJ1-1 TRBV5-1
CAWSGPGLAGGGHEQYF TGTGCCTGGAGCGGGCCGGGACTAGCGGGAGGAGGTCACGAGCAGTACTTC TRBD2 . TRBJ2-7 TRBV30
CASSLVGRGQISSYEQYF TGTGCCAGCAGCTTAGTCGGGAGGGGACAGATAAGCTCCTACGAGCAGTACTTC . . TRBJ2-7 TRBV7-2
CASSPTDNLVGYTF TGTGCCAGCAGCCCAACCGACAACCTCGTAGGCTACACCTTC . . TRBJ1-2 TRBV7-6
CASSYGQGPPPYEQYF TGTGCCAGCAGCTACGGACAGGGACCACCCCCCTACGAGCAGTACTTC TRBD1 . TRBJ2-7 TRBV7-9
CASSRGDRPNTEAFF TGTGCCAGCAGCCGAGGGGACAGACCGAACACTGAAGCTTTCTTT TRBD1 . TRBJ1-1 TRBV11-2
CASSKGYGAGADTQYF TGCGCCAGCAGCAAAGGATATGGGGCGGGGGCAGATACGCAGTATTTT TRBD2 . TRBJ2-3 TRBV5-1
CASSLAGTSGKSGEQYF TGTGCCAGCAGCTTAGCCGGGACTAGCGGGAAGTCGGGCGAGCAGTACTTC TRBD2 . TRBJ2-7 TRBV7-9